The 12 T cell receptor beta chains listed next were all sequenced from one sample in a study of blood T cell repertoires in COVID-19. The assay was immunoSEQ multiplex PCR, and TCRdb's table has in-frame clones only and misses some. The sample has fewer than 85,000 clones, about 80% seen once. Input material: peripheral blood. The receptor source for this set is a woman aged 70-85 years with acute or convalescent COVID-19.

V and J are TRBV5-8 and TRBJ1-5; TRBD1 might be the D (5 bases). The CDR3 has 15 amino acids. Trimming removed 0 bases at V and 3 bases at J, with 10 bases between. CDR1 is SGHTS and CDR2 is YDEGEE in the germline V gene. CDR3 nucleotide sequence: TGTGCCAGCAGCTTGGAAGGGGCGGACAATCAGCCCCAGCATTTT. Protein sequence: CASSLEGADNQPQHF.

This chain uses TRBV13 with TRBJ1-5; D might be TRBD1 (6 bases). The germline gives CDR1 PRHDT, CDR2 FYEKMQ (reference sequence). The CDR3 spans 13 residues. V lost 5 bases and J 7 bases, leaving 12 bases between the germline ends. CDR3 sequence reads: CASSAQGIQPQHF. DNA of the CDR3: TGTGCCAGCAGCGCACAGGGAATACAGCCCCAGCATTTT.

As DNA, the CDR3 is TGCGCCAGCAGCCTCTTCCAGGGGGGTCAGCCCCAGCATTTT. Amino acids: CASSLFQGGQPQHF. This chain connects TRBV5-1 to TRBJ1-5; TRBD1 matches 7 bases. The CDR3 sequence is 14 residues long. Trimming at V came to 4 bases and at J to 6 bases, leaving 7 bases not matched to a gene. Germline CDR1 and CDR2: SGHRS and YFSETQ.

The V call is TRBV18, the J call TRBJ2-2; no clear D. CDR3 length equals 14 residues. From germline, CDR1 is KGHSH and CDR2 LQKENI. Trimming took 10 bases from V and 1 from J, leaving 13 bases between them. The CDR3 nucleotides read TGTGCCACTAACCTCTACGGGAACACCGGGGAGCTGTTTTTT. Amino acids: CATNLYGNTGELFF.

In this sample, this clone turned up a few times. The rearrangement uses TRBV9 and TRBJ1-1; 8 positions agree with TRBD1. The trim removed 0 bases at V and 3 bases at J, leaving 4 bases unmatched. The CDR3 is 15 amino acids. Germline V gives CDR1 SGDLS, CDR2 YYNGEE. This CDR3 reads CASSVAQGADTEAFF. The CDR3 DNA follows: TGTGCCAGCAGCGTAGCTCAGGGGGCGGACACTGAAGCTTTCTTT.

This chain joins TRBV3-1 (or the pseudogene TRBV3-2) and TRBJ2-3, with TRBD2 matching 9 bases. This CDR3 is 17 amino acids long. Germline CDR1 is LGHDT and CDR2 is YNNKEL (reference sequence). V was clipped by 2 bases and J by 1 base; unmatched bases: 7. CDR3 coding DNA: TGTGCCAGCAGCCAAAGGTCAGCGGGGGGTCGCACAGATACGCAGTATTTT. Amino acid sequence: CASSQRSAGGRTDTQYF.

The chain carries TRBV5-1 and TRBJ1-2; 7 bases map to TRBD1. The CDR3 is made up of 12 amino acids. The junction had 2 bases not matched to a gene; V was cut back by 4 bases and J by 5 bases. The V gene's germline CDR1 is SGHRS and CDR2 YFSETQ. This CDR3 is CASSRQGYGYTF. The CDR3 nucleotides read TGCGCCAGCAGCAGACAGGGATATGGCTACACCTTC.

The chain joins TRBV5-1 to TRBJ2-5, with D possibly being TRBD1 (5 bases). The V gene's germline CDR1 is SGHRS and CDR2 YFSETQ. CDR3 length: 13 residues. Trimming took off 0 bases at V and 7 bases at J, with 10 bases between the two ends. The CDR3: CASSLDSQGTQYF. Here the CDR3 DNA reads TGCGCCAGCAGCTTGGACAGCCAGGGGACCCAGTACTTC.

The rearrangement links TRBV28 to TRBJ2-2, with D maybe TRBD2 (7 bases). Germline V gene sequence: CDR1 MDHEN, CDR2 SYDVKM. Trimming stripped 6 bases from V and 6 bases from J, with 14 bases between. This CDR3 contains 14 residues. The CDR3 DNA sequence: TGTGCCAGCAGGCGACCGGGGGGCTCCGGGGAGCTGTTTTTT. Translation gives CASRRPGGSGELFF.

This clone has more than one count but fewer than ten. The V call is TRBV12-3 or TRBV12-4, the J call TRBJ1-1; perhaps TRBD1 as D (5 bases). Deletions cut 2 bases from V and 7 bases from J, with 11 bases between. CDR3 length: 13 residues. CDR3 residues: CASSLSTGYEAFF. The DNA for the CDR3 is TGTGCCAGCAGTTTATCAACAGGCTATGAAGCTTTCTTT.

This clone was observed a few times. The chain recombines TRBV19 with TRBJ1-4, with D perhaps TRBD1 (5 bases). The CDR3 is 17 residues long. V dropped 4 bases and J dropped 6 bases, with 21 bases sitting between them. Germline values: CDR1 LNHDA, CDR2 SQIVND (reference sequence). The chain's CDR3 is CASSNPDGGGEDEKLFF. CDR3 coding DNA: TGTGCCAGTAGTAATCCTGACGGTGGAGGGGAAGATGAAAAACTGTTTTTT.

This clone was found once. This chain uses TRBV25-1 with TRBJ2-3; 11 bases are shared with TRBD2. Trimming cost V 8 bases and J 1 base; bases outside gene matches: 8. CDR3 length: 16 amino acids. From germline, CDR1 is MGHDK and CDR2 SYGVNS. Here the CDR3 reads CASSPSGGRGTDTQYF. In DNA form, the CDR3 reads TGTGCCAGCTCCCCTAGCGGGGGGCGGGGCACAGATACGCAGTATTTT.